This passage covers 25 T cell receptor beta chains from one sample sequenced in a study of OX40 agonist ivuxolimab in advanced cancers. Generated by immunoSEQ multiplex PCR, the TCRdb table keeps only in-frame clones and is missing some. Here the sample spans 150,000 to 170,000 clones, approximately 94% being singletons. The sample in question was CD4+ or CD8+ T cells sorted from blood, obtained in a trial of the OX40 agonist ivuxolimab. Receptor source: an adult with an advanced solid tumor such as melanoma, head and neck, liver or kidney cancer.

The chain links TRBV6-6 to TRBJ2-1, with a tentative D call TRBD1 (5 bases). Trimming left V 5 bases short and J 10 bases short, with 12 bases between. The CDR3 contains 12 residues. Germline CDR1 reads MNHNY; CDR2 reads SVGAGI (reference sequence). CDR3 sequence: CASSPGSREQFF. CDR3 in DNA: TGTGCCAGCAGTCCAGGGTCTAGGGAGCAGTTCTTC.

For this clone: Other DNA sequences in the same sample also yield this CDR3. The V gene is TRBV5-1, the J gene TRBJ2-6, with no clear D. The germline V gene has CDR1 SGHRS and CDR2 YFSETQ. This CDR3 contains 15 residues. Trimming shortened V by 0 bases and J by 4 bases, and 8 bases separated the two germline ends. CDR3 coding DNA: TGCGCCAGCAGCTTGGTCGGTTCCGGGGCCAACGTCCTGACTTTC. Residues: CASSLVGSGANVLTF. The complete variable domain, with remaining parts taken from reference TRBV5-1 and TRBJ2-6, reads KAGVTQTPRYLIKTRGQQVTLSCSPISGHRSVSWYQQTPGQGLQFLFEYFSETQRNKGNFPGRFSGRQFSNSRSEMNVSTLELGDSALYLCASSLVGSGANVLTFGAGSRLTVL.

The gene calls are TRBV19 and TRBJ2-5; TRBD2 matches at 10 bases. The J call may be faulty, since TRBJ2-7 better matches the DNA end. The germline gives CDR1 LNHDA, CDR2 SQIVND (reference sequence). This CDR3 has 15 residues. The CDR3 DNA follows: TGTGCCAGTAGTGCTAGCGGGGGCGCAACCTACGAGCAGTACTTC. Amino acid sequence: CASSASGGATYEQYF.

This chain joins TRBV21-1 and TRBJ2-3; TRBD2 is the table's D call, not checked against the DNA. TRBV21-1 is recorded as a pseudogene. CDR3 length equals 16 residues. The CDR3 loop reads CASSKQRDHYTDTQYF. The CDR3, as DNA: TGTGCCAGCAGCAAACAGCGGGACCATTACACAGATACGCAGTATTTT.

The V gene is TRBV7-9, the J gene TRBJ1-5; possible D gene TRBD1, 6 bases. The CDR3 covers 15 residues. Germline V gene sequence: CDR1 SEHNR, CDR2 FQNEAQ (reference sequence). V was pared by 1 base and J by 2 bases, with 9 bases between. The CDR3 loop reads CASSLGGGGNQPQHF. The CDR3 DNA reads TGTGCCAGCAGCTTAGGAGGGGGGGGCAATCAGCCCCAGCATTTT.

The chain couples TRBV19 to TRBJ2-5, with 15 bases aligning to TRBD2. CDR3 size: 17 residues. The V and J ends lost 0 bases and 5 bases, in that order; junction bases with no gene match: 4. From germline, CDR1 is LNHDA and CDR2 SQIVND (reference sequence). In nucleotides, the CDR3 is TGTGCCAGTAGTATAGACGGACTAGCGGGGGGGCGGGAGACCCAGTACTTC. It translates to CASSIDGLAGGRETQYF.

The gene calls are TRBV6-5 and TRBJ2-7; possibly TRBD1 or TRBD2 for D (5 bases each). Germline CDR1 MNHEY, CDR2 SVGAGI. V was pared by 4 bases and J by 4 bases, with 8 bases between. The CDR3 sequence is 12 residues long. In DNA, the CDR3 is TGTGCCAGCAGTTGGGGACGGTACGAGCAGTACTTC. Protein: CASSWGRYEQYF.

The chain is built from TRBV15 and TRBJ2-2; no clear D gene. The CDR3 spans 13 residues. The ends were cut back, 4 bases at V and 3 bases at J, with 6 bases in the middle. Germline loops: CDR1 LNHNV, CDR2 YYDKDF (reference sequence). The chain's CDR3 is CATSMSYTGELFF. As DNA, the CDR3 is TGTGCCACCAGCATGTCTTACACCGGGGAGCTGTTTTTT.

The CDR3 region has the DNA TGTGCCAGCACTCCGAGTGGCAATCAGCCCCAGCATTTT. Its protein is CASTPSGNQPQHF. The V and J genes are TRBV6-1 and TRBJ1-5; D is undetermined. The CDR3 is 13 residues long. Per germline, CDR1 MNHNS and CDR2 SASEGT. V was shortened by 7 bases and J by 2 bases, with 9 bases between the two germline ends.

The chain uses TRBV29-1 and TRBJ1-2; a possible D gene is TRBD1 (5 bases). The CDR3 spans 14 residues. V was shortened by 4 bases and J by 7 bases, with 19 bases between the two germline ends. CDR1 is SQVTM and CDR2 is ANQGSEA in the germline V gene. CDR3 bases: TGCAGCGTTGTGGGACGCCCAACTAGAGGTGGCTACACCTTC. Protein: CSVVGRPTRGGYTF.

CDR3 protein: CASSPTAGPHYGYTF. The CDR3 DNA follows: TGTGCCAGCAGCCCGACGGCGGGCCCTCACTATGGCTACACCTTC. The rearrangement links TRBV9 to TRBJ1-2; the D is unclear. Germline lookup yields CDR1 SGDLS and CDR2 YYNGEE. Trimming took 4 bases from V and 3 from J, leaving 16 bases between them. CDR3 size: 15 residues.

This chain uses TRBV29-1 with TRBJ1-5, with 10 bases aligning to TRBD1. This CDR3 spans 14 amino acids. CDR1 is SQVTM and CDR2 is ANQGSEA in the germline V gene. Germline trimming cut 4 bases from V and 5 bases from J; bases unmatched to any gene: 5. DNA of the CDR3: TGCAGCGTTGTTGACAGGGGGCAAGATCAGCCCCAGCATTTT. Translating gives CSVVDRGQDQPQHF.

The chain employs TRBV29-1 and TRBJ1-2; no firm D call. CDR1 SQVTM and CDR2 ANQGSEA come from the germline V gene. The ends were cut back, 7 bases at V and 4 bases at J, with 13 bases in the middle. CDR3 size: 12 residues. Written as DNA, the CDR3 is TGCAGCGAATCCGAATTGTCCTATGGCTACACCTTC. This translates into CSESELSYGYTF.

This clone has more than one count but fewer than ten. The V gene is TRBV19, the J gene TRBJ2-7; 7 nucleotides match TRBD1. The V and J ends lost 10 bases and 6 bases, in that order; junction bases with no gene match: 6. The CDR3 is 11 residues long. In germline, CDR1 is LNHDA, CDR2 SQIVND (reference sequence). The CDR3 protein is CATRTGLEQYF. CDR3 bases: TGTGCCACCAGGACAGGTCTCGAGCAGTACTTC.

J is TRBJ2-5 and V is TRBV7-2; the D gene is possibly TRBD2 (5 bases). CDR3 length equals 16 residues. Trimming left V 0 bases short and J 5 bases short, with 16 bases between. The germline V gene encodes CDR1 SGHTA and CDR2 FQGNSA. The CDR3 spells CASSLAVGRPQETQYF. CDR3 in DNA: TGTGCCAGCAGCTTAGCGGTAGGGAGACCCCAGGAGACCCAGTACTTC.

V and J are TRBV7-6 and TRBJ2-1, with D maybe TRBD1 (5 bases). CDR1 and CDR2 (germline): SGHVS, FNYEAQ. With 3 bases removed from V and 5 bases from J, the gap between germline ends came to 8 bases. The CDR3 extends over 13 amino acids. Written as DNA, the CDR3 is TGTGCCAGCAGCTTGACAGAAGACAATGAGCAGTTCTTC. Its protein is CASSLTEDNEQFF.

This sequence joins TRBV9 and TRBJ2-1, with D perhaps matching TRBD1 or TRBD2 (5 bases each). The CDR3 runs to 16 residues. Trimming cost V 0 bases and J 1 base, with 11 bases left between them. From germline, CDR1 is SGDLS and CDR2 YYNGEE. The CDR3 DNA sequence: TGTGCCAGCAGCGTAGTCGGGGCAGGGTCCTACAATGAGCAGTTCTTC. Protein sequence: CASSVVGAGSYNEQFF.

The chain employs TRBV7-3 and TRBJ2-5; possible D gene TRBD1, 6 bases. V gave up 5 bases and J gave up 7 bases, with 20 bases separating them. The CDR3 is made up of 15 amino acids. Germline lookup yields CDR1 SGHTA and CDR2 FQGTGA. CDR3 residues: CASSNGQGSGRTQYF. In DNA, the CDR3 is TGTGCCAGCAGCAACGGTCAGGGGTCAGGCAGGACCCAGTACTTC. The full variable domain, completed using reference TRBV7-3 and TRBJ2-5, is GAGVSQTPSNKVTEKGKYVELRCDPISGHTALYWYRQSLGQGPEFLIYFQGTGAADDSGLPNDRFFAVRPEGSVSTLKIQRTERGDSAVYLCASSNGQGSGRTQYFGPGTRLLVL.

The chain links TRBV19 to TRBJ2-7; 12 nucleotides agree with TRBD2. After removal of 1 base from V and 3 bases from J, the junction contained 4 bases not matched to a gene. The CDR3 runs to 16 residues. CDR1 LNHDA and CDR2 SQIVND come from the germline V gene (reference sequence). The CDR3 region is CASSIAVTSGSYEQYF. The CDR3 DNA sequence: TGTGCCAGTAGTATAGCCGTGACTAGCGGGAGCTACGAGCAGTACTTC.

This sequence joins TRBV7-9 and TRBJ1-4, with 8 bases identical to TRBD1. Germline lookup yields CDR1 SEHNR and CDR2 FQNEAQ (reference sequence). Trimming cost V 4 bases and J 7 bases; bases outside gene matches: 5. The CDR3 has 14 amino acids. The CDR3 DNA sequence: TGTGCCAGCAGCTCCAGGGGGCTTGGTGAAAAACTGTTTTTT. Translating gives CASSSRGLGEKLFF.

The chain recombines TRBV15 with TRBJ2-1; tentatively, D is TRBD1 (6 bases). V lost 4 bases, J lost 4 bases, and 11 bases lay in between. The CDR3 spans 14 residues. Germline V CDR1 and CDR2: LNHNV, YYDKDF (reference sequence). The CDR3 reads CATSTRDTYNEQFF. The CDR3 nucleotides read TGTGCCACCAGCACCAGGGACACATACAATGAGCAGTTCTTC. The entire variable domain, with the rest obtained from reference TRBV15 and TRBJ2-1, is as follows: DAMVIQNPRYQVTQFGKPVTLSCSQTLNHNVMYWYQQKSSQAPKLLFHYYDKDFNNEADTPDNFQSRRPNTSFCFLDIRSPGLGDTAMYLCATSTRDTYNEQFFGPGTRLTVL.

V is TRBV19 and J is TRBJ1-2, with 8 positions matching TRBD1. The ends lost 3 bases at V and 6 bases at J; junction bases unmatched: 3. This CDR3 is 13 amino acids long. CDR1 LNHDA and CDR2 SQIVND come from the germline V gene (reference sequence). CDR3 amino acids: CASSMVTGDGYTF. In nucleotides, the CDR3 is TGTGCCAGTAGTATGGTGACAGGGGATGGCTACACCTTC. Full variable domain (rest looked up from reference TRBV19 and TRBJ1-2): DGGITQSPKYLFRKEGQNVTLSCEQNLNHDAMYWYRQDPGQGLRLIYYSQIVNDFQKGDIAEGYSVSREKKESFPLTVTSAQKNPTAFYLCASSMVTGDGYTFGSGTRLTVV.

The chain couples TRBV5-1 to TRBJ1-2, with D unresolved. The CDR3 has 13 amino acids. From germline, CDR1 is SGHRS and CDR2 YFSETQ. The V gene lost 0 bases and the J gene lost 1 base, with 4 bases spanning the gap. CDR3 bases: TGCGCCAGCAGCTTGGAGGATAACTATGGCTACACCTTC. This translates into CASSLEDNYGYTF. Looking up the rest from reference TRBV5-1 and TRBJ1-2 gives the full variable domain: KAGVTQTPRYLIKTRGQQVTLSCSPISGHRSVSWYQQTPGQGLQFLFEYFSETQRNKGNFPGRFSGRQFSNSRSEMNVSTLELGDSALYLCASSLEDNYGYTFGSGTRLTVV.

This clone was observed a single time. The CDR3 loop reads CASSHGRFYGYTF. The CDR3 DNA reads as TGTGCCAGCAGCCATGGACGGTTCTATGGCTACACCTTC. J is TRBJ1-2 and V is TRBV14; D is undetermined. Trimming left V 3 bases short and J 4 bases short, with 9 bases between. The CDR3 covers 13 residues. From germline, CDR1 is SGHDN and CDR2 FVKESK.

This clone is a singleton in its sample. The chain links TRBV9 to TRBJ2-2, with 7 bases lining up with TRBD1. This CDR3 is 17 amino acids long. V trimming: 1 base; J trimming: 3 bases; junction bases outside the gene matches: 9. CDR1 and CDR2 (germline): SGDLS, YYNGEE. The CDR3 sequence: CASSVSLQGRDTGELFF. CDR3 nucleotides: TGTGCCAGCAGCGTAAGCCTACAGGGGCGGGACACCGGGGAGCTGTTTTTT.